Below, one TCR beta chain is given with its context. As yet, its antigen is unknown. The junction does not match germline at one end; this may be a read error. This CDR3 is built from 12 residues. Per the germline V gene, CDR1 is SEHNR and CDR2 is FQNEAQ (reference sequence). This entry is derived from a study of cytomegalovirus exposure and HLA in healthy donors. Regarding the study as a whole: A prior analysis recorded that most TCR beta V segments were productive about 90% or about 30% of the time.

Use of 60 Vbeta and 13 Jbeta primers characterized the PCR. Produced via immunoSEQ multiplex PCR; TCRdb's table is partial and in-frame only. Here the sample spans 200,000 to 250,000 clones, roughly 82% being singletons. The sequencing sample was made of PBMCs. This TCR came from a middle-aged woman in good health and CMV-seropositive. V gene TRBV7-9 combines with J gene TRBJ2-1, with D perhaps given as TRBD1 or TRBD2 (5 bases each). CDR3 sequence (DNA): TGTTCCAGCAGCTTAGCGACAGATGAGCAGTTCTTC. Its translation is CSSSLATDEQFF.